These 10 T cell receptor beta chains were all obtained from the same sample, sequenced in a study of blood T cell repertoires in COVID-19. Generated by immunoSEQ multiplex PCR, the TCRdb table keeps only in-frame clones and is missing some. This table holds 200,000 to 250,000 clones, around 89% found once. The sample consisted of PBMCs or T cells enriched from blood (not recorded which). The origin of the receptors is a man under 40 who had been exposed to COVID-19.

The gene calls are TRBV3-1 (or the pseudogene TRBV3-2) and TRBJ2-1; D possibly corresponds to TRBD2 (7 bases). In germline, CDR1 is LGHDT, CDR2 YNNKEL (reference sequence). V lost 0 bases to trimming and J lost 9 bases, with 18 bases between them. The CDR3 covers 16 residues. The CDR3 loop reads CASSQDLGRGLGEQFF. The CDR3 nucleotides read TGTGCCAGCAGCCAAGATCTCGGGCGGGGGCTGGGTGAGCAGTTCTTC.

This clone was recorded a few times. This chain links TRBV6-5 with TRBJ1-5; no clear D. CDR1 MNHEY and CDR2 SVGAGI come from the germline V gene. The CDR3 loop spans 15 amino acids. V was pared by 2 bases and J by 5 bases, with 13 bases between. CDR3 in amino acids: CASSYLADRDQPQHF. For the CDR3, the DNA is TGTGCCAGCAGTTACCTCGCAGACCGGGATCAGCCCCAGCATTTT.

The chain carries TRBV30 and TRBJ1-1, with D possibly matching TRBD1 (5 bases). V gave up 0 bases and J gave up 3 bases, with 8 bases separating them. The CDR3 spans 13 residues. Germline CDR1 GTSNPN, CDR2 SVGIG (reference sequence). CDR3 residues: CAWSVQAYTEAFF. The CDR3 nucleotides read TGTGCCTGGAGTGTACAGGCGTACACTGAAGCTTTCTTT.

The CDR3 is CASSPPGRSSYEQYF. DNA of the CDR3: TGTGCCAGCAGCCCGCCGGGGAGGAGCTCCTACGAGCAGTACTTC. V gene TRBV5-4 combines with J gene TRBJ2-7; tentatively, D is TRBD2 (6 bases). CDR3 size: 15 residues. V was shortened by 4 bases and J by 0 bases, with 14 bases between the two germline ends. CDR1 and CDR2 (germline): SGHNT, YYREEE (reference sequence).

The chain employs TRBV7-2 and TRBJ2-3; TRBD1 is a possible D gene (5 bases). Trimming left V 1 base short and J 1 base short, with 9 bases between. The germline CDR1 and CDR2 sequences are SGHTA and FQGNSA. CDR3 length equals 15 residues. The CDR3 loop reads CASSLGQGGTDTQYF. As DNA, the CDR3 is TGTGCCAGCAGCTTAGGTCAGGGTGGCACAGATACGCAGTATTTT.

In DNA form, the CDR3 reads TGTGCCAGCACCAGGACAGGGAATGAAAAACTGTTTTTT. Protein: CASTRTGNEKLFF. The rearrangement joins TRBV6-5 to TRBJ1-4; 8 nucleotides match TRBD1. The CDR3 spans 13 residues. The V segment lost 7 bases and the J segment 5 bases; nucleotides outside the gene matches: 3. The germline CDR1 and CDR2 sequences are MNHEY and SVGAGI.

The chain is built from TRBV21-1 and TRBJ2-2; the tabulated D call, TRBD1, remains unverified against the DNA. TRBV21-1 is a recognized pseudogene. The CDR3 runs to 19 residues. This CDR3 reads CASSKGVAGTGASTGELFF. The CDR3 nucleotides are TGTGCCAGCAGCAAAGGTGTGGCGGGTACAGGGGCTAGCACCGGGGAGCTGTTTTTT.

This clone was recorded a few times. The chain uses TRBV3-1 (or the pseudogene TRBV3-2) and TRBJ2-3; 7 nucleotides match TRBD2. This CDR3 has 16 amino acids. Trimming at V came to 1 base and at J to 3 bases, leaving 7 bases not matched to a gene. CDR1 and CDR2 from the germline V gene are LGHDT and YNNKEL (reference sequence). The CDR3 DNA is TGTGCCAGCAGCCAAGCGGGGGGACGGTGGACAGATACGCAGTATTTT. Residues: CASSQAGGRWTDTQYF.

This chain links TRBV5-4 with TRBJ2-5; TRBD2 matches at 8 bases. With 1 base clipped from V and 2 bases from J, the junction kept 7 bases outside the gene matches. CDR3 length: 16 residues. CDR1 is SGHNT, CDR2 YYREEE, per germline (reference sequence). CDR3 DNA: TGTGCCAGCAGCTTGTTTGGCGGGGGGCCTCAAGAGACCCAGTACTTC. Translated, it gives CASSLFGGGPQETQYF.

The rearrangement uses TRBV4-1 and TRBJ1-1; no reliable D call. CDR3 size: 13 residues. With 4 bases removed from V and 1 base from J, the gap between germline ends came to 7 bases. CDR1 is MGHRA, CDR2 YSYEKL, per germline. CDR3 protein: CASSPGKNTEAFF. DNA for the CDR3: TGCGCCAGCAGCCCCGGGAAGAACACTGAAGCTTTCTTT.